This T cell receptor beta chain was identified during a study of T cell responses to AZD1222 COVID-19 vaccine. This CDR3 comprises 14 residues. Per germline, CDR1 SGHVS and CDR2 FNYEAQ. V was clipped by 2 bases and J by 5 bases, with 13 bases between them. In its sample, this clone was seen once. Generated by immunoSEQ multiplex PCR, the TCRdb table keeps only in-frame clones and is missing some. The table includes 130,000 or so clones, roughly nine tenths detected once. The material sequenced was peripheral blood, taken on day 0 of AZD1222 vaccination. This chain joins TRBV7-6 and TRBJ2-7; possible D gene TRBD2, 5 bases. The TCR comes from an adult in good health. The CDR3 coding sequence is TGTGCCAGCAGCTTACAAGCGGAGCTGGACGAGCAGTACTTC. This sequence encodes CASSLQAELDEQYF.